The rows below give T cell receptor beta chains drawn from one sample of a study of blood T cells in healthy people across ages. TCRdb redid the calling of the 5' RACE reads with MiXCR, one entry per CDR3 protein. The table records about 580,000 distinct CDR3 sequences, roughly 43% of them present only once. The sample consisted of blood. The receptors come from a man aged 80 or over in good health. CDR3s include the opening cysteine and the closing phenylalanine or tryptophan. A D gene is named only where the DNA matches it firmly. Not every row has a clone size; where given, it reads once, few, many or a size class.

d_call j_call clone_size v_call cdr3_nt cdr3_aa
- TRBJ1-2 few TRBV7-2 TGTGCCAGCAGCTTATTGACTCAGGGTCCTGGCTACACCTTC CASSLLTQGPGYTF
- TRBJ2-7 few TRBV29-1 TGCAGCGTTGTAATCACGTACGAGCAGTACTTC CSVVITYEQYF
- TRBJ2-1 - TRBV7-9 TGTGCCAGCAGCTTAGGGGACCCCAGGGGAGAAGAGCAGTTCTTC CASSLGDPRGEEQFF
TRBD2 TRBJ2-1 - TRBV30 TGTGCCTGCCCCGAGCGGGGGCCCTCCTACAATGAGCAGTTCTTC CACPERGPSYNEQFF
- TRBJ2-1 few TRBV28 TGTGCCAGCAGTTTGATGGGGGGAGTTGAGCAGTTCTTC CASSLMGGVEQFF
TRBD1 TRBJ2-4 - TRBV29-1 TGCAGCGCAAGACGGGACAGGAAAAACATTCAGTACTTC CSARRDRKNIQYF
- TRBJ1-1 few TRBV2 TGTGCCAGCAGGGGACCGGGAACTGAAGCTTTCTTT CASRGPGTEAFF
- TRBJ1-1 few TRBV9 TGTGCCAGCAGCGTAGAAGTGGACCAAAGCCAGGAAGCTTTCTTT CASSVEVDQSQEAFF
TRBD1 TRBJ2-7 - TRBV6-6 TGTGCCAGCAGTTACTCGGGGACAGGGGGCTCCGACGAGCAGTACTTC CASSYSGTGGSDEQYF
- TRBJ2-5 - TRBV29-1 TGCAGCGTTGGGCCGGGACCCGAGACCCAGTACTTC CSVGPGPETQYF
- TRBJ2-1 few TRBV20-1 TGCAGTGCCAAGCCGGGGGTCCGGCAGTTCTTC CSAKPGVRQFF
TRBD1 TRBJ1-4 - TRBV9 TGTGCCAGCAGCGTAGAACCCGGGACAGGGGTCGGAAAACTGTTTTTT CASSVEPGTGVGKLFF
TRBD2 TRBJ2-1 - TRBV19 TGTGCCAGTAGTATTTGGACTAGCGGGGGGGCCAGCTCCTACAATGAGCAGTTCTTC CASSIWTSGGASSYNEQFF
TRBD1 TRBJ1-2 - TRBV7-2 TGTGCCAGCAGCTTAGCGACAGGGCTGGACTATGGCTACACCTTC CASSLATGLDYGYTF
- TRBJ2-7 once TRBV6-6 TGTGCCAGCACGGGACTTATAAACTACGAGCAGTACTTC CASTGLINYEQYF
- TRBJ2-7 many TRBV7-9 TGTGCCAGCAGCTCACAGGACTACGAGCAGTACTTC CASSSQDYEQYF
- TRBJ2-7 few TRBV7-2 TGTGCCAGCAGCTTAGTGGGGGGGGCGAACGAGCAGTACTTC CASSLVGGANEQYF
TRBD2 TRBJ2-3 - TRBV12-3/TRBV12-4 TGTGCCAGCAGTTTTCTAGCGGTGGCCCGCACAGATACGCAGTATTTT CASSFLAVARTDTQYF
- TRBJ2-3 - TRBV11-3 TGTGCCAGCAGCTTGGACCACGTGGCAGATACGCAGTATTTT CASSLDHVADTQYF
- TRBJ2-7 few TRBV4-1 TGCGCCAGCAGCCAAGCGGCGGGGCAAGCCTACGAGCAGTACTTC CASSQAAGQAYEQYF
- TRBJ1-4 - TRBV7-2 TGTGCCAGCAGCTCCCGGGAAATATTAAATGAAAAACTGTTTTTT CASSSREILNEKLFF
- TRBJ2-7 few TRBV4-1 TGCGCCAGCAGCCATCCCCGGGACGGGACCTACGAGCAGTACTTC CASSHPRDGTYEQYF
TRBD1 TRBJ2-1 few TRBV7-2 TGTGCCAGCAGGAGGGACAGGGCCGGTGAGCAGTTCTTC CASRRDRAGEQFF
- TRBJ2-1 few TRBV3-1 TGTGCCAGCAGCCAAGACCCGGGACAACCCAGGTTCTTC CASSQDPGQPRFF
TRBD2 TRBJ2-1 - TRBV5-4 TGTGCCAGCAGCCCAGGGGGAACTAGCGGGAGTGATGAGCAGTTCTTC CASSPGGTSGSDEQFF
- TRBJ2-7 many TRBV6-6 TGTGCCAGCAGTTTCACTCGCTACGAGCAGTACTTC CASSFTRYEQYF
- TRBJ2-5 few TRBV3-1 TGTGCCAGCAGCCTCCGGACGGCTAGTGAGGAGACCCAGTACTTC CASSLRTASEETQYF
- TRBJ2-7 - TRBV6-5 TGTGCCCTGCCCGTGCTATCCTACGAGCAGTACTTC CALPVLSYEQYF
- TRBJ2-7 few TRBV4-1 TGCGCCAGCAGCCAAGGGGACGTAAGCTCCTACGAGCAGTACTTC CASSQGDVSSYEQYF
- TRBJ1-1 - TRBV2 TGTGCCAGCAGCGGTCTAGGACTGAACACTGAAGCTTTCTTT CASSGLGLNTEAFF
TRBD1 TRBJ1-2 few TRBV5-1 TGCGCCAGCAGCTTGTTCCGGGACAGGAGTCGCCCCCCTGGCTACACCTTC CASSLFRDRSRPPGYTF
TRBD1 TRBJ2-1 - TRBV20-1 TGCGGTGCTCGACAGGGGATTTCAGTCGATGAGCAGTTCTTC CGARQGISVDEQFF
TRBD2 TRBJ2-3 - TRBV2 TGTGCCAGCAGCCCAAACGGGGGGGCATCTGATACGCAGTATTTT CASSPNGGASDTQYF
- TRBJ2-2 - TRBV20-1 TGCAGTGCTAAAACGACAGCCACCGGGGAGCTGTTTTTT CSAKTTATGELFF
TRBD1 TRBJ2-1 - TRBV20-1 TGCAGTGCCAGGGGGCAGGGCCCCTACAATGAGCAGTTCTTC CSARGQGPYNEQFF
TRBD1 TRBJ2-5 - TRBV24-1 TGTGCCACCAGTGACCCGGGACAGGGGGGCCATGAGCAGTACTTC CATSDPGQGGHEQYF
TRBD1 TRBJ1-1 many TRBV2 TGTGCCGGCCAGGGTAAGACAGGGACTACCATGAACACTGAAGCTTTCTTT CAGQGKTGTTMNTEAFF
TRBD2 TRBJ2-5 - TRBV5-1 TGCGCCAGCAGCCTCCGTCTAGCGGGGGGGCAAGAGACCCAGTACTTC CASSLRLAGGQETQYF
- TRBJ1-4 - TRBV15 TGTACCACCAGCAGAGGGGGGGCATCTAATGAAAAACTGTTTTTT CTTSRGGASNEKLFF
- TRBJ2-7 few TRBV6-5 TGTGCCAGCAGTGTCAGGGGTGGGAGCTACGAGCAGTACTTC CASSVRGGSYEQYF
- TRBJ2-3 few TRBV7-2 TGTGCCAGCAGGGTGGGAGTTATAGTAGATACGCAGTATTTT CASRVGVIVDTQYF
TRBD2 TRBJ2-1 once TRBV9 TGTGCCAGCAGCGTAGTTATGAGCGGGGGTGGTAATGAGCAGTTCTTC CASSVVMSGGGNEQFF
- TRBJ2-3 - TRBV20-1 TGCAGTGCTTGGATAACCAGCACAGATACGCAGTATTTT CSAWITSTDTQYF
TRBD1 TRBJ2-1 - TRBV7-3 TGTGCCAGCAGCCTAGGGTTAGGGACAGTCTCCTACAATGAGCAGTTCTTC CASSLGLGTVSYNEQFF